Listed below are T cell receptor beta chains from one sample, sequenced in a study of blood T cell repertoires in COVID-19. TCRdb's copy holds only in-frame clones and misses some; the assay was immunoSEQ multiplex PCR. The table lists about 270,000 clones, approximately 90% of them singletons. The sequenced sample consisted of PBMCs or T cells enriched from blood (not recorded which). All receptors come from a woman between 25 and 40 years old with acute COVID-19. The CDR3 runs from the conserved cysteine through the conserved F or W. A D gene is named only where the DNA matches it firmly. Clone size is stated in some rows and not others, as once, few, many or a class when expanded.

v_gene	j_gene	d_gene	abundance	CDR3nt	CDR3aa
TRBV5-1	TRBJ2-1	.	.	TGCGCCAGCAGCTCGGGTCCCACCTCCTACAATGAGCAGTTCTTC	CASSSGPTSYNEQFF
TRBV11-2	TRBJ1-6	.	.	TGTGCCAGCAGCTTAGGGAGCTCCTATAATTCACCCCTCCACTTT	CASSLGSSYNSPLHF
TRBV13	TRBJ2-3	.	.	TGTGCCAGCAGCTCGCGGTCGTGGGATACGCAGTATTTT	CASSSRSWDTQYF
TRBV7-2	TRBJ2-3	TRBD2	.	TGTGCCAGCAGCTTAAGACTAGCGGGAGTTTTGGATACGCAGTATTTT	CASSLRLAGVLDTQYF
TRBV19	TRBJ1-1	.	few	TGTGCCAGTAGTATAGAAGGGGCGCTTATTGAAGCTTTCTTT	CASSIEGALIEAFF
TRBV7-9	TRBJ2-3	TRBD2	.	TGTGCCAGCAGCACCCACGCCGGGACTAGCGGGAGTTGGGATACGCAGTATTTT	CASSTHAGTSGSWDTQYF
TRBV6-5	TRBJ2-1	TRBD2	.	TGTGCCAGCAGTTCCGGCGGGAGAATATACAATGAGCAGTTCTTC	CASSSGGRIYNEQFF
TRBV13	TRBJ2-7	.	.	TGTGCCAGCAGCAGGACTCGGACCACCTACGAGCAGTACTTC	CASSRTRTTYEQYF
TRBV28	TRBJ1-5	.	.	TGTGCCAGCAGGGACCGGGGAGGGAACAGCAATCAGCCCCAGCATTTT	CASRDRGGNSNQPQHF
TRBV6-2/TRBV6-3	TRBJ1-1	.	.	TGTGCCAGCAGCCAAGTATACAAGAACACTGAAGCTTTCTTT	CASSQVYKNTEAFF
TRBV28	TRBJ2-3	.	.	TGTGCCAGCAGTCCACAGACAGATACGCAGTATTTT	CASSPQTDTQYF
TRBV7-2	TRBJ2-3	TRBD2	.	TGTGCCAGCAGCTTAGCGGCGCTAGCGGGAATAAACACAGATACGCAGTATTTT	CASSLAALAGINTDTQYF
TRBV30	TRBJ1-3	.	.	TGTGCCTGGGACCCTGTTGGCCTTGTAAGCTCTGGAAACACCATATATTTT	CAWDPVGLVSSGNTIYF
TRBV5-6	TRBJ2-5	.	.	TGTGCCAGCAGTAGGGGGGAGACCCAGTACTTC	CASSRGETQYF
TRBV10-3	TRBJ1-4	TRBD1	.	TGTGCCATCAGTGAGACAGGGGGTGCTAATGAAAAACTGTTTTTT	CAISETGGANEKLFF
TRBV5-4	TRBJ1-5	.	.	TGTGCCAGCAGTGATACAGGGAGCAATCAGCCCCAGCATTTT	CASSDTGSNQPQHF
TRBV28	TRBJ1-4	.	.	TGTGCCAGCATCGGTAATAATGAAAAACTGTTTTTT	CASIGNNEKLFF
TRBV27	TRBJ1-1	.	.	TGTGCCAGCGCCATAGGGGGTGGGGTAACGTACACTGAAGCTTTCTTT	CASAIGGGVTYTEAFF
TRBV5-1	TRBJ2-1	.	.	TGCGCCAGCAGCTTACAGGGAACCTACAATGAGCAGTTCTTC	CASSLQGTYNEQFF
TRBV10-1	TRBJ2-7	TRBD2	.	TGCGCCAGCAGTGGTGAGCGGGGGTCTTTCTCCTACGAGCAGTACTTC	CASSGERGSFSYEQYF
TRBV18	TRBJ2-1	TRBD2	.	TGTGCCAGCTCACCACGGGCGGGCAGCGGGAACACCTACAATGAGCAGTTCTTC	CASSPRAGSGNTYNEQFF
TRBV7-6	TRBJ2-7	TRBD1	few	TGTGCCAGCAGCTCGGGACAGGGTCCCGACGAGCAGTACTTC	CASSSGQGPDEQYF
TRBV30	TRBJ2-3	TRBD1	.	TGTGCCTGGAGGGGGACAGGGGGCGGTAGCACAGATACGCAGTATTTT	CAWRGTGGGSTDTQYF
TRBV7-9	TRBJ1-1	.	.	TGTGCCAGCAGACAAGGGGCAGGACAACTGAACACTGAAGCTTTCTTT	CASRQGAGQLNTEAFF
TRBV3-1/TRBV3-2	TRBJ1-5	.	.	TGTGCCAGCAGCCAAGATGTGCGGGGCCGGCGGCATTTT	CASSQDVRGRRHF
TRBV5-1	TRBJ2-2	TRBD1	.	TGCGCCAGCAGCTCCGGGACAGCGAACACCGGGGAGCTGTTTTTT	CASSSGTANTGELFF
TRBV28	TRBJ1-6	.	.	TGTGCCAGCAGCCCGTTGATATTTGGGGACAACAATTCACCCCTCCACTTT	CASSPLIFGDNNSPLHF
TRBV11-1	TRBJ2-7	.	.	TGTGCCAGCAGCTTAGATATAGCAGACGCTAGGGAGCAGTACTTC	CASSLDIADAREQYF
TRBV2	TRBJ1-4	.	.	TGTGCCAGCAGTGACATCACAGGGAGTAAGGCTAATGAAAAACTGTTTTTT	CASSDITGSKANEKLFF
TRBV2	TRBJ1-2	TRBD1	.	TGTGCCAGCAGTGAGACAGGGGATGGCTACACCTTC	CASSETGDGYTF
TRBV5-1	TRBJ1-6	.	.	TGCGCCAGCAGGGCAGGAAGAGAAAATTCACCCCTCCACTTT	CASRAGRENSPLHF
TRBV7-6	TRBJ2-7	TRBD2	.	TGTGCCAGCAGCTCGAGAACTAGCGAGGCCCACGAGCAGTACTTC	CASSSRTSEAHEQYF
TRBV4-1	TRBJ1-1	.	.	TGCGCCAGCAGCCAAGATCCCGTTCCTGAAGCTTTCTTT	CASSQDPVPEAFF
TRBV5-1	TRBJ2-5	.	once	TGCGCCAGCAGCGTCCGGGACACCCAAGAGACCCAGTACTTC	CASSVRDTQETQYF
TRBV12-3/TRBV12-4	TRBJ2-2	.	.	TGTGCCAGCAGACGTCTAGACACCGGGGAGCTGTTTTTT	CASRRLDTGELFF
TRBV10-3	TRBJ1-5	.	.	TGTGCCATCAGTGAGTCGCCGGGGAATCAGCCCCAGCATTTT	CAISESPGNQPQHF
TRBV7-3	TRBJ2-2	TRBD1	.	TGTGCCAGCAGCTTAACCCCCCAGGGGGATACCGGGGAGCTGTTTTTT	CASSLTPQGDTGELFF
TRBV10-1	TRBJ2-2	.	few	TGCGCCAGCAGTGGAGACCCCGGGGCCGGGGAGCTGTTTTTT	CASSGDPGAGELFF
TRBV28	TRBJ2-7	TRBD2	.	TGTGCCAGCAGTATGAGGACTAGCGGCGAGTACGAGCAGTACTTC	CASSMRTSGEYEQYF
TRBV4-1	TRBJ1-5	TRBD1	.	TGCGCCAGCAGCCTCCGGGACAGGGAGGATCAGCCCCAGCATTTT	CASSLRDREDQPQHF
TRBV28	TRBJ1-2	.	once	TGTGCCAGCAGTTCCGGGGATGGCTACACCTTC	CASSSGDGYTF
TRBV15	TRBJ2-3	TRBD1	.	TGTGCCACCAGCAGAGGCCCACAGGGGATTAGCACAGATACGCAGTATTTT	CATSRGPQGISTDTQYF
TRBV20-1	TRBJ1-3	.	.	TGCAGTGCTAGTTTTGGCGGCAGGGACTCTGGAAACACCATATATTTT	CSASFGGRDSGNTIYF
TRBV11-2	TRBJ2-2	TRBD1	.	TGTGCCAGCGGAAAGGGGGCTTGGGACGGGGAGCTGTTTTTT	CASGKGAWDGELFF
TRBV6-2/TRBV6-3	TRBJ1-2	.	.	TGTGCCAGCAGTTACTCAGGACAGCACTCTGTTGGCTACACCTTC	CASSYSGQHSVGYTF
TRBV6-6	TRBJ2-7	TRBD1	.	TGTGCCAGCAGTTACTCGAGGACAGGTCCCACGAGCGAGCAGTACTTC	CASSYSRTGPTSEQYF
TRBV4-3	TRBJ2-2	TRBD1	.	TGCGCCAGCAGCCCCTTGTGGGACAGGGGGGACACCGGGGAGCTGTTTTTT	CASSPLWDRGDTGELFF
TRBV6-5	TRBJ1-1	TRBD1	.	TGTGCCAGCAGCAGGACAGGTGCGGACACTGAAGCTTTCTTT	CASSRTGADTEAFF
TRBV29-1	TRBJ2-3	.	.	TGCAGCGTTGAAAGGGGGGGCGACTCACTAAGCACAGATACGCAGTATTTT	CSVERGGDSLSTDTQYF
TRBV7-9	TRBJ2-1	TRBD2	.	TGTGCCAGCAGCTACCGACTAGCTCAATACAATGAGCAGTTCTTC	CASSYRLAQYNEQFF
TRBV29-1	TRBJ2-5	TRBD1	.	TGCAGCGTTGAAGTCGGGACAGGGGGCCAAGAGACCCAGTACTTC	CSVEVGTGGQETQYF
TRBV18	TRBJ1-2	TRBD1	.	TGTGCCAGCTCACCAGGCAGGGGGCGGATTGTGAACTATGGCTACACCTTC	CASSPGRGRIVNYGYTF